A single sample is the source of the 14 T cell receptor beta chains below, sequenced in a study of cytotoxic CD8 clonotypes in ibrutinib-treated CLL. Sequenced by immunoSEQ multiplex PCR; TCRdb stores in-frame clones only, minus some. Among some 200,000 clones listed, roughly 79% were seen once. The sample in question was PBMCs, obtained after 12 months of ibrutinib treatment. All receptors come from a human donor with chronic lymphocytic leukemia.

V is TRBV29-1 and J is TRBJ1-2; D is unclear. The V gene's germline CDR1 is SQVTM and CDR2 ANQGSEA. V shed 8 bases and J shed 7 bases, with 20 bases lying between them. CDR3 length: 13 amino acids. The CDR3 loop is CSPPGLFDGGYTF. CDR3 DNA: TGCAGCCCCCCCGGGCTTTTCGATGGTGGCTACACCTTC.

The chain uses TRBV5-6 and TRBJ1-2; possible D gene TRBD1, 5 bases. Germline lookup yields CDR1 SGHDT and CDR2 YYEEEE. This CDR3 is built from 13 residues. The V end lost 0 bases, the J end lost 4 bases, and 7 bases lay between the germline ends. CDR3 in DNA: TGTGCCAGCAGCTTGGGGACAAGCTATGGCTACACCTTC. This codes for CASSLGTSYGYTF.

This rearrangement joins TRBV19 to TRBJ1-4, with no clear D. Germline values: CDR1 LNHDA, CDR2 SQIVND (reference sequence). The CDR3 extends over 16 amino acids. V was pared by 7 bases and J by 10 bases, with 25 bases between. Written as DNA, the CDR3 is TGTGCCAGTATGGGATGGGGAGTCTCTTCATCTGGAAAACTGTTTTTT. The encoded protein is CASMGWGVSSSGKLFF.

CDR3 loop: CASSSSGRGTGELFF. The DNA of the CDR3 is TGTGCCAGCAGTTCAAGCGGGAGGGGGACCGGGGAGCTGTTTTTT. This chain uses TRBV7-6 with TRBJ2-2; 10 positions match TRBD2. There are 15 residues in the CDR3. V gave up 6 bases and J gave up 5 bases; unmatched junction bases: 6. Germline-derived CDR1 and CDR2 are SGHVS and FNYEAQ.

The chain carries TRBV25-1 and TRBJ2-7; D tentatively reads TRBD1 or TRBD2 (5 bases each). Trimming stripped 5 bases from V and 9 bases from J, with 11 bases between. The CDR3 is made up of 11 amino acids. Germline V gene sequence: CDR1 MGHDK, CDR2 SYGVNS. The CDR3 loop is CASSPGRMQYF. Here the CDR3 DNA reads TGTGCCAGCAGTCCGGGACGCATGCAGTACTTC.

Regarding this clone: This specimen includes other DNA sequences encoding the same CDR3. The CDR3 loop is CASSLGNNYGYTF. The CDR3 DNA is TGCGCCAGCAGCTTGGGGAATAACTATGGCTACACCTTC. The chain couples TRBV5-1 to TRBJ1-2, with D hard to call. With 0 bases removed from V and 1 base from J, the gap between germline ends came to 4 bases. The CDR3 is 13 residues long. Germline V gene lookup returns CDR1 SGHRS and CDR2 YFSETQ.

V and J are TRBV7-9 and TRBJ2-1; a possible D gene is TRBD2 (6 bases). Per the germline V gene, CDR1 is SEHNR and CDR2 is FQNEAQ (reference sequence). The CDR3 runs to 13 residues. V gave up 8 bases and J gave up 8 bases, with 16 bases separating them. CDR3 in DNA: TGTGCCAGCCGGGAGACAGCGGGCGATGAGCAGTTCTTC. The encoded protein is CASRETAGDEQFF.

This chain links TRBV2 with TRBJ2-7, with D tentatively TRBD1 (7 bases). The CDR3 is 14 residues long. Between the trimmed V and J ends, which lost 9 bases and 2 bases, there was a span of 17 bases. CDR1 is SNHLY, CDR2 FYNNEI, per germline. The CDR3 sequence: CASLSPGGPYEQYF. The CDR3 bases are TGTGCCAGTCTTTCTCCAGGGGGGCCCTACGAGCAGTACTTC.

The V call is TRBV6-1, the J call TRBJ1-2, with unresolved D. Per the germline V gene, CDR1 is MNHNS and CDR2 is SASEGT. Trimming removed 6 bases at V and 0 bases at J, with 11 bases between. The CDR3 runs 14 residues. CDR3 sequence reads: CASSPTGTNYGYTF. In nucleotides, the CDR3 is TGTGCCAGCAGCCCAACGGGGACTAACTATGGCTACACCTTC.

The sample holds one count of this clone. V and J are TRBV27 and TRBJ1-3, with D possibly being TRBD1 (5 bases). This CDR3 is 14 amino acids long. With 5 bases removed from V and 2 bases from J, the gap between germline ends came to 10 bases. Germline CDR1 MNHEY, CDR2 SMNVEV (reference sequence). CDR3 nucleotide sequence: TGTGCCAGCAGTAGAAGGGGCCCTGGAAACACCATATATTTT. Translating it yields CASSRRGPGNTIYF.

The CDR3 loop is CASTPSPSPFSYEQYF. The CDR3 DNA sequence: TGTGCCAGCACCCCCTCCCCTTCGCCATTCTCCTACGAGCAGTACTTC. This chain connects TRBV27 to TRBJ2-7, with D unresolved. The CDR3 consists of 16 residues. The V gene's germline CDR1 is MNHEY and CDR2 SMNVEV (reference sequence). Trimming pared 7 bases from V and 0 bases from J, leaving 19 bases between.

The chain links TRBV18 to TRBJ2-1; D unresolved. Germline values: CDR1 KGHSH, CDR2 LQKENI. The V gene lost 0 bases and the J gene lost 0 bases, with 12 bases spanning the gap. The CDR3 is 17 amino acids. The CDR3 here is CASSPPGVYSSYNEQFF. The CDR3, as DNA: TGTGCCAGCTCACCACCGGGTGTTTACAGCTCCTACAATGAGCAGTTCTTC.

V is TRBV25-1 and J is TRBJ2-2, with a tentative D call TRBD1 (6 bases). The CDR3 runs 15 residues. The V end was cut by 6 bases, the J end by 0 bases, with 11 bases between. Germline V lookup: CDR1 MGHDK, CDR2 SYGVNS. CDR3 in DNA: TGTGCCAGCAGCGCGCGGACAGCGAACACCGGGGAGCTGTTTTTT. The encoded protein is CASSARTANTGELFF.

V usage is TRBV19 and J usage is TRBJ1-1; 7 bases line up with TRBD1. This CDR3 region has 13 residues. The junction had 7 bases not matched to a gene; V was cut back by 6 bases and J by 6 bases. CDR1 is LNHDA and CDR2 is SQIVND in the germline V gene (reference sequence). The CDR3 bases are TGTGCCAGTAGGAAACAGGGGTGGGCTGAAGCTTTCTTT. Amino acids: CASRKQGWAEAFF.